The 30 T cell receptor beta chains listed next were all sequenced from one sample in a study of Graves' ophthalmopathy and Graves' hyperthyroidism. Amplification from RNA transcripts yielded the TCR beta CDR3 regions. A first-round RT-PCR used HTBI primers, followed by a second-round multiplex PCR. A single record per CDR3 protein comes from TCRdb applying MiXCR to the multiplex PCR reads. The data contain roughly 700,000 distinct CDR3 sequences, roughly two fifths of them singletons. The sequencing sample was made of peripheral blood. The receptor set was obtained from an adult man with Graves' ophthalmopathy.

This clonotype showed up just a few times. The chain carries TRBV25-1 and TRBJ2-2; 8 positions match TRBD2. Per germline, CDR1 MGHDK and CDR2 SYGVNS. This CDR3 has 16 residues. J lost 7 bases, V lost 6 bases, and 13 bases had no gene match. CDR3 amino acids: CASSLPGLGWGGELFF. CDR3 DNA sequence: TGTGCCAGCAGCCTTCCGGGACTAGGGTGGGGCGGGGAGCTGTTTTTT.

The chain uses TRBV10-3 and TRBJ2-3; 7 nucleotides match TRBD1. The trim removed 3 bases at V and 0 bases at J, leaving 3 bases unmatched. In germline, CDR1 is ENHRY, CDR2 SYGVKD. This CDR3 contains 15 residues. Written as DNA, the CDR3 is TGTGCCATCAGTGATCGGGACAGAAGCACAGATACGCAGTATTTT. Translation gives CAISDRDRSTDTQYF.

This clonotype was seen a few times. The chain is built from TRBV4-1 and TRBJ2-7; 8 bases fit TRBD2. With 10 bases clipped from V and 5 bases from J, the junction kept 13 bases outside the gene matches. Germline CDR1 is MGHRA and CDR2 is YSYEKL. This CDR3 region has 14 residues. The CDR3 region is CATAPGAGEDEQYF. CDR3 nucleotides: TGCGCCACAGCCCCAGGAGCGGGAGAGGACGAGCAGTACTTC.

This clonotype was observed many times. The chain combines TRBV7-2 with TRBJ2-2; 7 bases match TRBD2. With 2 bases clipped from V and 4 bases from J, the junction kept 4 bases outside the gene matches. This CDR3 is built from 15 residues. The germline gives CDR1 SGHTA, CDR2 FQGNSA. The CDR3 nucleotides are TGTGCCAGCAGCTTAAGCGGGGCGGGCACCGGGGAGCTGTTTTTT. It yields the protein CASSLSGAGTGELFF.

Of note for this clonotype: The junction departs from germline at one end; a sequencing error may be responsible. Here the CDR3 reads CACSAGTGGTEAFF. DNA for the CDR3: TGTGCCTGCAGTGCTGGGACAGGGGGCACTGAAGCTTTCTTT. The V gene is TRBV25-1, the J gene TRBJ1-1, with 11 bases that match TRBD1. This CDR3 has 14 amino acids. The germline V gene has CDR1 MGHDK and CDR2 SYGVNS.

This chain links TRBV24-1 with TRBJ2-7; 9 bases fit TRBD1. The germline V gene encodes CDR1 KGHDR and CDR2 SFDVKD. The CDR3 is made up of 15 amino acids. V lost 4 bases and J lost 5; bases outside the gene matches: 8. The CDR3 bases are TGTGCCACCAGTGACCCCGGGACAGGGAGCCACGAGCAGTACTTC. Its protein product is CATSDPGTGSHEQYF.

Many counts were recorded for this clonotype. The chain couples TRBV9 to TRBJ2-7; D may match TRBD1 or TRBD2 (5 bases each). V lost 2 bases, J lost 6 bases, and 15 bases lay in between. The CDR3 sequence is 14 residues long. In germline, CDR1 is SGDLS, CDR2 YYNGEE. The CDR3 coding sequence is TGTGCCAGCAGCGTTTCGCCGGGGCCGCTCGAGCAGTACTTC. Translating gives CASSVSPGPLEQYF.

This chain connects TRBV11-2 to TRBJ1-2; 9 bases map to TRBD1. With 4 bases clipped from V and 8 bases from J, the junction kept 11 bases outside the gene matches. The germline CDR1 and CDR2 sequences are SGHAT and FQNNGV. This CDR3 has 15 amino acids. The CDR3 DNA reads TGTGCCAGCAGCTCGCTACAGGGGGCCGTGGGCGGCTACACCTTC. Its translation is CASSSLQGAVGGYTF. The complete variable domain, with remaining parts taken from reference TRBV11-2 and TRBJ1-2, reads EAGVAQSPRYKIIEKRQSVAFWCNPISGHATLYWYQQILGQGPKLLIQFQNNGVVDDSQLPKDRFSAERLKGVDSTLKIQPAKLEDSAVYLCASSSLQGAVGGYTFGSGTRLTVV.

With respect to this clonotype: The conserved final phenylalanine or tryptophan is absent from the CDR3, which likely points to a read error. The chain is built from TRBV25-1 and TRBJ1-2; 9 bases line up with TRBD1. V was clipped by 5 bases and J by 8 bases; unmatched bases: 9. This CDR3 has 14 residues. Germline V lookup: CDR1 MGHDK, CDR2 SYGVNS. In DNA, the CDR3 is TGTGCCAGCAGTTTTATACAGGGGGCTTGGGGCTACACCCTC. Residues: CASSFIQGAWGYTL.

This clonotype came up a few times. The genes are TRBV20-1 and TRBJ1-1, with D hard to call. The V gene lost 6 bases and the J gene lost 1 base, with 9 bases spanning the gap. The CDR3 is 12 amino acids. CDR1 is DFQATT and CDR2 is SNEGSKA in the germline V gene (reference sequence). Here the CDR3 DNA reads TGCAGTGCGTGGCCCGAGAACACTGAAGCTTTCTTT. Translated, it gives CSAWPENTEAFF.

This clonotype was observed a handful of times. In DNA, the CDR3 is TGTGCCAGCAGCTACCGGGACAGGGGGTGGTACACTGAAGCTTTCTTT. Its translation: CASSYRDRGWYTEAFF. This chain joins TRBV7-9 and TRBJ1-1; the match to TRBD1 covers 11 bases. The CDR3 length is 16 residues. In germline, CDR1 is SEHNR, CDR2 FQNEAQ (reference sequence). The J segment lost 3 bases and the V segment lost 4 bases, leaving 7 bases of the junction unmatched.

This clonotype appeared many times. This rearrangement joins TRBV14 to TRBJ2-2; D may be TRBD1 or TRBD2 (5 bases each). This CDR3 region has 14 residues. In germline, CDR1 is SGHDN, CDR2 FVKESK. Trimming stripped 4 bases from V and 5 bases from J, with 11 bases between. CDR3 amino acids: CASSPGTETGELFF. For the CDR3, the DNA is TGTGCCAGCAGCCCTGGGACGGAAACCGGGGAGCTGTTTTTT. Variable domain in full (rest from reference TRBV14 and TRBJ2-2): EAGVTQFPSHSVIEKGQTVTLRCDPISGHDNLYWYRRVMGKEIKFLLHFVKESKQDESGMPNNRFLAERTGGTYSTLKVQPAELEDSGVYFCASSPGTETGELFFGEGSRLTVL.

J is TRBJ2-1 and V is TRBV2, with 12 positions matching TRBD2. CDR1 is SNHLY and CDR2 is FYNNEI in the germline V gene. The CDR3 loop spans 14 amino acids. The V segment lost 8 bases and the J segment 9 bases; nucleotides outside the gene matches: 8. For the CDR3, the DNA is TGTGCCAGCCGAGGACTAGCGGGATTTAGTGAGCAGTTCTTC. It is translated as CASRGLAGFSEQFF.

For this clonotype: A clone one base away is much larger, so this may be a read error. V usage is TRBV12-3 or TRBV12-4 and J usage is TRBJ1-1, with D tentatively TRBD1 (5 bases). CDR3 length equals 12 residues. DNA of the CDR3: TGTGCCGGCAGTTTAGAGCCAGGGAAGGCTTTCTTT. It yields the protein CAGSLEPGKAFF.

The sample holds a few counts of this clonotype. The gene calls are TRBV5-8 and TRBJ2-5; D is undetermined. CDR1 is SGHTS and CDR2 is YDEGEE in the germline V gene. Trimming removed 2 bases from V and 6 bases from J, with 11 bases in between. This CDR3 comprises 13 residues. DNA for the CDR3: TGTGCCAGCAGCTTCGATACGGTTCAGACCCAGTACTTC. It encodes CASSFDTVQTQYF.

The chain has TRBV25-1 and TRBJ2-5; 9 nucleotides match TRBD1. Germline loops: CDR1 MGHDK, CDR2 SYGVNS. Trimming at V came to 6 bases and at J to 5 bases, leaving 7 bases not matched to a gene. CDR3 length: 14 residues. Written as DNA, the CDR3 is TGTGCCAGCAGGAGACAGGGGGGGCACGAGACCCAGTACTTC. It specifies CASRRQGGHETQYF.

The table lists this clonotype with a few counts. This chain connects TRBV11-2 to TRBJ2-5; 9 nucleotides align to TRBD2. The CDR3 contains 14 residues. V trimming: 7 bases; J trimming: 8 bases; junction bases outside the gene matches: 11. Germline CDR1 and CDR2: SGHAT and FQNNGV. The CDR3 nucleotides are TGTGCCAGCACCCCACGCGGGGGGGCCGGAACCCAGTACTTC. It is translated as CASTPRGGAGTQYF.

Comment on this clonotype: A much larger clonotype is one base distant, so this may be a read error. Lacking the conserved final phenylalanine or tryptophan, this CDR3 likely reflects a read error. The chain has TRBV20-1 and TRBJ1-1; tentatively, D is TRBD1 (5 bases). This CDR3 region has 13 residues. Germline CDR1 DFQATT, CDR2 SNEGSKA (reference sequence). The V end was cut by 0 bases, the J end by 6 bases, with 11 bases between. Here the CDR3 DNA reads TGCAGTGCTAGAGACAAGGGGAAGGCTGAAGCTTTCCTT. It yields the protein CSARDKGKAEAFL.

A few counts support this clonotype. The chain joins TRBV28 to TRBJ1-2; D is perhaps TRBD1 (6 bases). Trimming took 7 bases from V and 0 from J, leaving 15 bases between them. The CDR3 spans 15 residues. CDR1 and CDR2 (germline): MDHEN, SYDVKM. The CDR3 DNA reads TGTGCCAGCATCGTCCAGGGGAAGACTAACTATGGCTACACCTTC. Residues: CASIVQGKTNYGYTF.

This clonotype has ten or more counts. The chain employs TRBV19 and TRBJ1-5, with TRBD1 matching over 7 bases. This CDR3 has 14 residues. Unmatched junction bases numbered 6, after V lost 5 bases and J lost 5 bases. Germline assignment: CDR1 LNHDA and CDR2 SQIVND (reference sequence). The CDR3 here is CASSAYRGHQPQHF. The CDR3 DNA sequence: TGTGCCAGTAGTGCATACAGGGGACATCAGCCCCAGCATTTT.

This clonotype was seen at least ten times. The chain joins TRBV29-1 to TRBJ1-5; D ambiguous. CDR1 is SQVTM, CDR2 ANQGSEA, per germline. There are 14 residues in the CDR3. V lost 7 bases and J 1 base, leaving 14 bases between the germline ends. The CDR3 loop reads CSAATPGSNQPQHF. DNA of the CDR3: TGCAGCGCCGCCACCCCGGGAAGCAATCAGCCCCAGCATTTT.

To note about this clonotype: This sequence may be a read error, since a much larger clone differs from it by one base. The chain employs TRBV19 and TRBJ1-1, with unresolved D. Between the trimmed V and J ends, which lost 2 bases and 4 bases, there was a span of 11 bases. Germline CDR1 and CDR2: LNHDA and SQIVND (reference sequence). There are 14 residues in the CDR3. CDR3 in DNA: TGTGCCAGTAGTATATCGGGGATGAGCACTGAAGCTTTCTTT. Its protein is CASSISGMSTEAFF.

The gene calls are TRBV19 and TRBJ1-2; TRBD1 aligns across 9 bases. Germline CDR1 LNHDA, CDR2 SQIVND (reference sequence). After removal of 10 bases from V and 5 bases from J, the junction contained 11 bases not matched to a gene. This CDR3 has 14 amino acids. DNA for the CDR3: TGTGCCACTTACAGGTCGGACAGGGGATATGGCTACACCTTC. Translated: CATYRSDRGYGYTF.

This clonotype was seen a few times. The gene calls are TRBV20-1 and TRBJ1-5, with no clear D. The V end was cut by 0 bases, the J end by 6 bases, with 12 bases between. The V gene's germline CDR1 is DFQATT and CDR2 SNEGSKA (reference sequence). The CDR3 has 14 amino acids. CDR3 bases: TGCAGTGCTAGAGATCGGGGAGGGAGTCAGCCCCAGCATTTT. This translates into CSARDRGGSQPQHF.

This clonotype was counted ten times or more. The genes are TRBV24-1 and TRBJ2-5; D call uncertain. V lost 6 bases and J 1 base, leaving 8 bases between the germline ends. There are 13 residues in the CDR3. Germline V gives CDR1 KGHDR, CDR2 SFDVKD. CDR3 in DNA: TGTGCCACCAGTTACGGCCTCCAAGAGACCCAGTACTTC. Encoded protein: CATSYGLQETQYF.

This sequence joins TRBV29-1 and TRBJ2-5; D ambiguous. This CDR3 has 12 residues. The V end was cut by 8 bases, the J end by 5 bases, with 15 bases between. Germline CDR1 is SQVTM and CDR2 is ANQGSEA. Here the CDR3 reads CSPQGQGETQYF. The CDR3 DNA reads TGCAGCCCCCAAGGCCAAGGGGAGACCCAGTACTTC. Drawing the rest from reference TRBV29-1 and TRBJ2-5, the complete variable domain is SAVISQKPSRDICQRGTSLTIQCQVDSQVTMMFWYRQQPGQSLTLIATANQGSEATYESGFVIDKFPISRPNLTFSTLTVSNMSPEDSSIYLCSPQGQGETQYFGPGTRLLVL.

This clonotype was found a few times. The chain recombines TRBV5-1 with TRBJ1-4; D ambiguous. Trimming stripped 0 bases from V and 5 bases from J, with 14 bases between. This CDR3 comprises 16 residues. Germline values: CDR1 SGHRS, CDR2 YFSETQ. The DNA for the CDR3 is TGCGCCAGCAGCTTGGCCCCAGTGTCCTTAAATGAAAAACTGTTTTTT. It translates to CASSLAPVSLNEKLFF.

With respect to this clonotype: A much larger clone differs from this one at a single base, so this may be a read error. The chain combines TRBV24-1 with TRBJ2-2; 7 bases align to TRBD1. The CDR3 has 15 residues. Germline V gene sequence: CDR1 KGHDR, CDR2 SFDVKD. CDR3: CATGDEDRYTGELFF. The CDR3 coding sequence is TGTGCCACCGGTGATGAGGACAGGTACACCGGGGAGCTGTTTTTT.

This sequence joins TRBV7-2 and TRBJ1-1; D is undetermined. Germline loops: CDR1 SGHTA, CDR2 FQGNSA. The CDR3 loop spans 13 amino acids. V was shortened by 2 bases and J by 6 bases, with 10 bases between the two germline ends. CDR3 in amino acids: CASSLPQDPEAFF. The CDR3 nucleotides are TGTGCCAGCAGCTTACCCCAGGACCCTGAAGCTTTCTTT.

This clonotype was observed a handful of times. The CDR3 region is CASSSATSGRYGEQYF. CDR3 DNA sequence: TGTGCCAGCAGCTCCGCGACTAGCGGGCGCTACGGCGAGCAGTACTTC. This rearrangement joins TRBV7-2 to TRBJ2-7, with 10 bases lining up with TRBD2. V dropped 4 bases and J dropped 6; count of bases not matched to a gene: 12. Looked up from germline, CDR1 is SGHTA and CDR2 is FQGNSA. This CDR3 contains 16 residues.